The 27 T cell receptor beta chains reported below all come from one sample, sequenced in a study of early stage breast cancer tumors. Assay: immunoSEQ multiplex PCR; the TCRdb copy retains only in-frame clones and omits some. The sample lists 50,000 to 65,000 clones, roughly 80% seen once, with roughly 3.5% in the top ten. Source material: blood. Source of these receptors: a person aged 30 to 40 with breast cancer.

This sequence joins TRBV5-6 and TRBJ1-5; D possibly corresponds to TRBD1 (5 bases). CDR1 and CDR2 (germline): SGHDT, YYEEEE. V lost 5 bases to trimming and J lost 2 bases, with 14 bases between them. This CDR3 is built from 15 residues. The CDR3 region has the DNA TGTGCCAGCAGTCCGGGGGTCGTAGGCAATCAGCCCCAGCATTTT. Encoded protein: CASSPGVVGNQPQHF.

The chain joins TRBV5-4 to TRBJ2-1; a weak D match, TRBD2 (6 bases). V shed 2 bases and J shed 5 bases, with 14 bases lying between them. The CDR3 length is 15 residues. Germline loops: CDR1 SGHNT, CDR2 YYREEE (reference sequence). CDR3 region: CASSFPLAKNNEQFF. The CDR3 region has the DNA TGTGCCAGCAGCTTTCCCCTAGCGAAAAACAATGAGCAGTTCTTC.

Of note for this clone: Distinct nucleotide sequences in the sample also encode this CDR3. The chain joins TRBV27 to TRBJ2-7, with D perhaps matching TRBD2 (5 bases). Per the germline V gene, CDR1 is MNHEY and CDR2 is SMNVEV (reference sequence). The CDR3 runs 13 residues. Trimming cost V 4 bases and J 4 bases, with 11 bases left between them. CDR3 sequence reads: CASSSADSYEQYF. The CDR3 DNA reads TGTGCCAGCAGTTCAGCGGACTCATACGAGCAGTACTTC.

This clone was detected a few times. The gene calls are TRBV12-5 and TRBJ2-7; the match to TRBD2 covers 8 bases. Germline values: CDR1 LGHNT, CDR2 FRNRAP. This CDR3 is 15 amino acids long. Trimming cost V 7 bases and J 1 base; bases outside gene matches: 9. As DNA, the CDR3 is TGTGCTAGTGTCCGATCGGGACTAGATTCCTACGAGCAGTACTTC. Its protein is CASVRSGLDSYEQYF.

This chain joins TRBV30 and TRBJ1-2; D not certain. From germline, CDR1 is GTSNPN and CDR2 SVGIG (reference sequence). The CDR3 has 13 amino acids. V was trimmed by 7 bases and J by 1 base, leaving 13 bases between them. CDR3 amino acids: CAFSLVINYGYTF. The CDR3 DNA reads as TGTGCCTTCTCTCTAGTGATTAACTATGGCTACACCTTC.

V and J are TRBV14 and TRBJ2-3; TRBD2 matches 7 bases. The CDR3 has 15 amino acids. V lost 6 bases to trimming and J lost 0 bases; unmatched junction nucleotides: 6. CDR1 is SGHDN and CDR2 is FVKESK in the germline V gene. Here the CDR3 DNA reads TGTGCCAGCAGTCCAACTAGCGCAAGCACAGATACGCAGTATTTT. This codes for CASSPTSASTDTQYF.

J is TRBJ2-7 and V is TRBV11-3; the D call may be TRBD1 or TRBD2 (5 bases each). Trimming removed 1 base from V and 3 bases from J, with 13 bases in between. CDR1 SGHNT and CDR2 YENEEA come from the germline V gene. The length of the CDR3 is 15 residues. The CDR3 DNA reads TGTGCCAGCAGCTTAGGGCAGGGAGCGATCTACGAGCAGTACTTC. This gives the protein CASSLGQGAIYEQYF. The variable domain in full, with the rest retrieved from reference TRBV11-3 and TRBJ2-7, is EAGVVQSPRYKIIEKKQPVAFWCNPISGHNTLYWYLQNLGQGPELLIRYENEEAVDDSQLPKDRFSAERLKGVDSTLKIQPAELGDSAVYLCASSLGQGAIYEQYFGPGTRLTVT.

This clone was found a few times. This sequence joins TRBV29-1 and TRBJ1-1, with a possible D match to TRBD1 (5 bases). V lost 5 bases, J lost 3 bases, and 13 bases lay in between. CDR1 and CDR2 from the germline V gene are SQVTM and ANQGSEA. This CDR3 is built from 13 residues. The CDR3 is CSVKVQGDTEAFF. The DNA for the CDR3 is TGCAGCGTTAAGGTGCAGGGTGACACTGAAGCTTTCTTT.

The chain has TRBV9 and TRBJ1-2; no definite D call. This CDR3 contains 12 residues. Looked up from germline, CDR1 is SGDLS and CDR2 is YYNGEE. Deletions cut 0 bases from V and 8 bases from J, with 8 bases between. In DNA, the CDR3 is TGTGCCAGCAGCGTAGACGAGGAAGGCTACACCTTC. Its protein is CASSVDEEGYTF.

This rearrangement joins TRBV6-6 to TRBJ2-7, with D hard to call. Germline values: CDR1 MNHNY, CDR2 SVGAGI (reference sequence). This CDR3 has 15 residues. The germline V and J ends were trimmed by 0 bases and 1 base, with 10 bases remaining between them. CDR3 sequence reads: CASSYSLGRSYEQYF. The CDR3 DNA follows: TGTGCCAGCAGTTACTCGTTGGGAAGGTCCTACGAGCAGTACTTC.

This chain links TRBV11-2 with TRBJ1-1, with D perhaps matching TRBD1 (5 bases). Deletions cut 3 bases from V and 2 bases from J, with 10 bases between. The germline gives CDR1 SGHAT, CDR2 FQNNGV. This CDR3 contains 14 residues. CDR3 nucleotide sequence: TGTGCCAGCAGCTTGGGGGGGTATAACACTGAAGCTTTCTTT. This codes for CASSLGGYNTEAFF.

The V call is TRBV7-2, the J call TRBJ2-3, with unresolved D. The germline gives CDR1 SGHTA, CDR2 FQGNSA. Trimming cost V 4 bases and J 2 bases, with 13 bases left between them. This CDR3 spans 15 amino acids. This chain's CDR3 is CASSSGPRPTDTQYF. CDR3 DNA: TGTGCCAGCAGCTCGGGTCCCAGGCCCACAGATACGCAGTATTTT.

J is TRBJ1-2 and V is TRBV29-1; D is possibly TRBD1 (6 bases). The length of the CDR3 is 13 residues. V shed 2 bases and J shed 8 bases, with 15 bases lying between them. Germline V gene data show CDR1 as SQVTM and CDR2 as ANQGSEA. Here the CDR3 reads CSVESFSGAGYTF. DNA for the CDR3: TGCAGCGTTGAAAGCTTTTCAGGGGCCGGCTACACCTTC.

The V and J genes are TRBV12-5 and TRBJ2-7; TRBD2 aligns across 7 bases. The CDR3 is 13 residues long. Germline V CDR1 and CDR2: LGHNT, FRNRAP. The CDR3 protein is CASRGDGVREQYF. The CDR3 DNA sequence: TGTGCGAGCCGGGGGGACGGGGTACGGGAGCAGTACTTC.

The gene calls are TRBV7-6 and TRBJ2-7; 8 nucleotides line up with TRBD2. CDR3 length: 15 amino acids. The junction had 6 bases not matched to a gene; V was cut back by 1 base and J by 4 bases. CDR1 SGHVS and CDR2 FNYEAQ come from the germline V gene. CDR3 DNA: TGTGCCAGCAGCTTAGGGGGACTAGGGGGATACGAGCAGTACTTC. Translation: CASSLGGLGGYEQYF. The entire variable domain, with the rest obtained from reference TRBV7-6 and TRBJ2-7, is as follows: GAGVSQSPRYKVTKRGQDVALRCDPISGHVSLYWYRQALGQGPEFLTYFNYEAQQDKSGLPNDRFSAERPEGSISTLTIQRTEQRDSAMYRCASSLGGLGGYEQYFGPGTRLTVT.

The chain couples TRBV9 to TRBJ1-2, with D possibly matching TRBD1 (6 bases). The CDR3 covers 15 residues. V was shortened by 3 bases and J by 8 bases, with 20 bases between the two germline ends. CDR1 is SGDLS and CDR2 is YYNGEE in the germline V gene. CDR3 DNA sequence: TGTGCCAGCAGCGGAGAGGTTGGACAGCCTTTCGGCTACACCTTC. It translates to CASSGEVGQPFGYTF. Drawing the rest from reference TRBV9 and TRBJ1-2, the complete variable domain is DSGVTQTPKHLITATGQRVTLRCSPRSGDLSVYWYQQSLDQGLQFLIQYYNGEERAKGNILERFSAQQFPDLHSELNLSSLELGDSALYFCASSGEVGQPFGYTFGSGTRLTVV.

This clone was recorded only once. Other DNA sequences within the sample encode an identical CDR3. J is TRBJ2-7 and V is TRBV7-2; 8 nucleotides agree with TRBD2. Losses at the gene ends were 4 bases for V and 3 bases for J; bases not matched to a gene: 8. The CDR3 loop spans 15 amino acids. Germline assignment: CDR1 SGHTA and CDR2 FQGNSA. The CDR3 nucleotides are TGTGCCAGCAGCTCTACTAGCGGCCCATTCTACGAGCAGTACTTC. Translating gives CASSSTSGPFYEQYF. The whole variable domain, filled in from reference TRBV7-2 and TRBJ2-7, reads GAGVSQSPSNKVTEKGKDVELRCDPISGHTALYWYRQSLGQGLEFLIYFQGNSAPDKSGLPSDRFSAERTGGSVSTLTIQRTQQEDSAVYLCASSSTSGPFYEQYFGPGTRLTVT.

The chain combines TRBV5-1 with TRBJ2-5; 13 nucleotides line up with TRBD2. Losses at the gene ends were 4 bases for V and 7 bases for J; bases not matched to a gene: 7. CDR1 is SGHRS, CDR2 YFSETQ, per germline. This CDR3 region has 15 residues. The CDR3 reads CASSQGLAGRVTQYF. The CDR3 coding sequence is TGCGCCAGCAGCCAGGGACTAGCGGGAAGGGTGACCCAGTACTTC.

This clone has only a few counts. The CDR3 here is CASSQRSTGTEAFF. CDR3 in DNA: TGCGCCAGCAGCCAGCGATCGACAGGAACTGAAGCTTTCTTT. The chain employs TRBV4-1 and TRBJ1-1, with TRBD1 as a possible D gene (6 bases). From germline, CDR1 is MGHRA and CDR2 YSYEKL. This CDR3 region has 14 residues. Trimming shortened V by 3 bases and J by 5 bases, and 13 bases separated the two germline ends.

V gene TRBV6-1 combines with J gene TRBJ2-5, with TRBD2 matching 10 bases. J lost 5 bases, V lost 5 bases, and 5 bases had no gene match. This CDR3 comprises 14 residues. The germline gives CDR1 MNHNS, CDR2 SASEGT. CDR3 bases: TGTGCCAGCAGTAGGCTAGCGGGAGCGGAGACCCAGTACTTC. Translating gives CASSRLAGAETQYF.

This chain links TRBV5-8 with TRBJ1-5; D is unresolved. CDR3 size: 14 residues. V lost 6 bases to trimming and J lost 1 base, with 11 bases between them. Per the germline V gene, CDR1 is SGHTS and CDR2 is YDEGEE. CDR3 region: CASTHGLSNQPQHF. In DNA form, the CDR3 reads TGTGCCAGCACCCACGGATTGAGCAATCAGCCCCAGCATTTT.

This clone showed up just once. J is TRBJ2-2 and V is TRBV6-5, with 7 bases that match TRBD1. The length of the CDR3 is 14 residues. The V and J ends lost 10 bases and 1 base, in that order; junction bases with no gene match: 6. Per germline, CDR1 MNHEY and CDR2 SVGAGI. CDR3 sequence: CATKGQLNTGELFF. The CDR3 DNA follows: TGTGCCACCAAGGGACAGTTGAACACCGGGGAGCTGTTTTTT.

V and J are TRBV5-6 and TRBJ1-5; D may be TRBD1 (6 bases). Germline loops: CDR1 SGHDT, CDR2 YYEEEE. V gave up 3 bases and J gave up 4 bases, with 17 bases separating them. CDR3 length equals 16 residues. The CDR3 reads CASSSRARGRNQPQHF. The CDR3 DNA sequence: TGTGCCAGCAGCTCACGTGCGAGGGGGAGAAATCAGCCCCAGCATTTT.

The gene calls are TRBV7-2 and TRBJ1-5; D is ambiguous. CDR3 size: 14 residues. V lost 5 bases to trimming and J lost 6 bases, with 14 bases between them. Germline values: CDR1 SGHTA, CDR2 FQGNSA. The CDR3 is CASSIRGNGQPQHF. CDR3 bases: TGTGCCAGCAGCATCCGGGGTAACGGTCAGCCCCAGCATTTT.

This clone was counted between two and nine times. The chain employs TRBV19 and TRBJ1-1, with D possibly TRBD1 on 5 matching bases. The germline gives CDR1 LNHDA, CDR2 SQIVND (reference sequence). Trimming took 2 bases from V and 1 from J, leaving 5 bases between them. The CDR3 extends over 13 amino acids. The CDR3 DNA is TGTGCCAGTAGTATACAGGGGAACACTGAAGCTTTCTTT. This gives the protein CASSIQGNTEAFF.

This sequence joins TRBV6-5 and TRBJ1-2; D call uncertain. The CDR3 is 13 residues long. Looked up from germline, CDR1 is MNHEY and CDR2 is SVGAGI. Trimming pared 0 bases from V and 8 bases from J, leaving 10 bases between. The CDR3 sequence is CASSYSGPEGYTF. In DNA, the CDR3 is TGTGCCAGCAGTTACTCCGGCCCGGAAGGCTACACCTTC.

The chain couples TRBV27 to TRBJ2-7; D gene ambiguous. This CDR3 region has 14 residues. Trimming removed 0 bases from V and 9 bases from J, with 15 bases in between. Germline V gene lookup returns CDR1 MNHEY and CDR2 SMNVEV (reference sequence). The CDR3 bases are TGTGCCAGCAGTTTATCTTCGGCAGCCAACCCGCAGTACTTC. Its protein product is CASSLSSAANPQYF.